The clone carrying this T cell receptor (beta chain) was counted only a few times. This specimen comes from a study of identical twins. TCRdb passed the 5' RACE reads through MiXCR, listing each CDR3 protein once. This table has hundreds of thousands of distinct CDR3 sequences, 21% appearing once. Separately, the same data were catalogued under a study of T cells expressing NK-cell markers.

The clonotype was recovered from a woman aged 18-29 years in good health. Input material: PBMCs.

DNA of the CDR3: TGTGCCATCAGTGACAGGGGGAACTATGGCTACACCTTC. Its protein product is CAISDRGNYGYTF. This sequence joins TRBV10-3 and TRBJ1-2; 7 bases fit TRBD1. With V trimmed by 3 bases and J by 2 bases, 0 bases remained unmatched. In germline, CDR1 is ENHRY, CDR2 SYGVKD. The CDR3 length is 13 residues.